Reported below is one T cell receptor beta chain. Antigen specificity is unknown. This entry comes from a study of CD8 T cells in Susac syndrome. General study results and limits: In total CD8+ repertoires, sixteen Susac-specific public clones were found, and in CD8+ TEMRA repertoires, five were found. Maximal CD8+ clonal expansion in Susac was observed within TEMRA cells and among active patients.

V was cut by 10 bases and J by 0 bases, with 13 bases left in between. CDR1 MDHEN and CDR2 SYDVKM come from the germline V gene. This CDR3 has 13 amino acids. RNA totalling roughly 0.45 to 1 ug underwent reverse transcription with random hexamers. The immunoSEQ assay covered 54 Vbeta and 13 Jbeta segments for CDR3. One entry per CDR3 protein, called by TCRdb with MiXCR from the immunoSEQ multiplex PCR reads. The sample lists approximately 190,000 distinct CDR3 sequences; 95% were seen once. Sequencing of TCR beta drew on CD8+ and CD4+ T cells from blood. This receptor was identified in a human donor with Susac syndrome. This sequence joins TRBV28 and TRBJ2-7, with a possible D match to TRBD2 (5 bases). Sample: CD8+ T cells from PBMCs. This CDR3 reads CATRQGSSYEQYF. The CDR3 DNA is TGTGCCACCCGCCAAGGGAGCTCCTACGAGCAGTACTTC. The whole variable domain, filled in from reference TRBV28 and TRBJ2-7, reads DVKVTQSSRYLVKRTGEKVFLECVQDMDHENMFWYRQDPGLGLRLIYFSYDVKMKEKGDIPEGYSVSREKKERFSLILESASTNQTSMYLCATRQGSSYEQYFGPGTRLTVT.